The rows below give T cell receptor beta chains drawn from one sample of a study of blood T cell repertoires in COVID-19. The table came from immunoSEQ multiplex PCR; TCRdb's copy has only in-frame clones and leaves some out. This table has roughly 31,000 clones, 85% to 90% appearing once. Material for sequencing was peripheral blood. The receptors were sampled from a man older than 75 with acute or convalescent COVID-19. CDR3s include the opening cysteine and the closing phenylalanine or tryptophan. Fields, in order: clone size, V gene, D gene, J gene, CDR3 length, CDR3 protein, CDR3 DNA. D genes are given only for firm matches. Expanded clones are given a class, and other clones once, few, many or no size at all.

>.|TRBV18|TRBD1|TRBJ1-2|15
CASSPGTGVHYGYTF
TGTGCCAGCTCACCCGGGACAGGGGTACACTATGGCTACACCTTC
>.|TRBV10-3|TRBD2|TRBJ2-7|16
CATGTSGGRVGYEQYF
TGTGCCACAGGGACTAGCGGGGGGCGTGTAGGATACGAGCAGTACTTC
>.|TRBV6-6|TRBD1|TRBJ2-7|14
CASIGGQGFGEQYF
TGTGCCAGCATTGGGGGACAGGGGTTTGGGGAGCAGTACTTC
>.|TRBV5-1|TRBD1|TRBJ1-5|14
CASSLGQGAEPQHF
TGCGCCAGCAGCTTGGGACAGGGGGCTGAGCCCCAGCATTTT
>.|TRBV7-9|TRBD1|TRBJ2-7|14
CASSPRDRVYEQYF
TGTGCCAGCAGCCCCCGGGACAGAGTCTACGAGCAGTACTTC
>.|TRBV30|.|TRBJ2-7|14
CAYSRGVGSYEQYF
TGTGCCTACTCACGAGGTGTGGGCTCCTACGAGCAGTACTTC
>.|TRBV27|TRBD1|TRBJ1-4|14
CASSLRGLNEKLFF
TGTGCCAGCAGTTTAAGGGGGCTTAATGAAAAACTGTTTTTT
>.|TRBV29-1|.|TRBJ2-7|13
CSAKRVGDYEQYF
TGCAGCGCTAAGAGGGTGGGCGACTACGAGCAGTACTTC
>.|TRBV5-1|TRBD2|TRBJ2-2|16
CASSYRLATNTGELFF
TGCGCCAGCAGCTACCGACTAGCGACAAACACCGGGGAGCTGTTTTTT
>few|TRBV18|.|TRBJ1-5|19
CASSTLGGGTTGSNQPQHF
TGTGCCAGCTCAACTCTAGGGGGAGGGACAACTGGGAGCAATCAGCCCCAGCATTTT
>.|TRBV5-1|TRBD2|TRBJ2-5|14
CASSEGLAQETQYF
TGCGCCAGCAGCGAGGGACTAGCGCAAGAGACCCAGTACTTC
>.|TRBV6-5|TRBD1|TRBJ1-6|15
CASRSQGAYNSPLHF
TGTGCCAGCAGATCACAGGGGGCCTATAATTCACCCCTCCACTTT
>.|TRBV10-3|TRBD2|TRBJ2-1|16
CAISGGLAGAYGEQFF
TGTGCCATCAGTGGGGGACTAGCGGGCGCCTACGGTGAGCAGTTCTTC
>.|TRBV5-1|TRBD1|TRBJ2-7|15
CATSLDRGGSYEQYF
TGCGCCACCAGCTTGGACAGGGGGGGGTCCTACGAGCAGTACTTC
>.|TRBV5-4|TRBD2|TRBJ2-5|13
CASSREARETQYF
TGTGCCAGCAGCCGGGAGGCTCGAGAGACCCAGTACTTC
>.|TRBV18|TRBD2|TRBJ2-2|17
CASSPRGAGGNTGELFF
TGTGCCAGCTCACCACGAGGAGCGGGGGGAAACACCGGGGAGCTGTTTTTT
>.|TRBV5-8|.|TRBJ2-1|14
CASSFRGRATEQFF
TGTGCCAGCAGCTTTAGAGGGAGAGCTACTGAGCAGTTCTTC
>.|TRBV5-1|TRBD2|TRBJ2-2|16
CASSYSSGGATGELFF
TGCGCCAGCAGCTACTCTAGCGGGGGGGCAACCGGGGAGCTGTTTTTT
>.|TRBV5-1|TRBD1|TRBJ1-2|13
CASSARTGDGYTF
TGCGCCAGCAGCGCCAGGACAGGGGATGGCTACACCTTC
>.|TRBV6-5|.|TRBJ2-5|15
CASSTGSDFQETQYF
TGTGCCAGCAGTACCGGATCGGACTTCCAAGAGACCCAGTACTTC
>.|TRBV10-3|.|TRBJ1-1|17
CAISESSGGRGNTEAFF
TGTGCCATCAGTGAGTCTTCGGGGGGGCGAGGGAACACTGAAGCTTTCTTT
>.|TRBV30|.|TRBJ1-6|15
CAWSDGWGGNSPLHF
TGTGCCTGGAGTGATGGATGGGGGGGTAATTCACCCCTCCACTTT
>.|TRBV28|.|TRBJ1-4|15
CASSFGVRVGEKLFF
TGTGCCAGCAGTTTCGGGGTCCGGGTGGGGGAAAAACTGTTTTTT
>.|TRBV20-1|.|TRBJ1-2|11
CSARESYGYTF
TGCAGTGCTAGGGAGTCCTATGGCTACACCTTC
>.|TRBV9|TRBD2|TRBJ2-1|18
CASSVRSPGLAGYNEQFF
TGTGCCAGCAGCGTAAGATCACCGGGACTAGCGGGGTACAATGAGCAGTTCTTC
>.|TRBV7-8|TRBD1|TRBJ2-7|15
CASSLGTGGLHEQYF
TGTGCCAGCAGCTTAGGGACAGGGGGGCTGCACGAGCAGTACTTC
>few|TRBV11-3|.|TRBJ1-6|13
CASSSLTGSPLHF
TGTGCCAGCAGCTCGCTCACTGGTTCACCCCTCCACTTT
>.|TRBV30|.|TRBJ2-1|13
CAWNPDSHNEQFF
TGTGCCTGGAATCCCGACTCCCACAATGAGCAGTTCTTC
>.|TRBV6-5|.|TRBJ2-7|15
CASSWEGGYAYEQYF
TGTGCCAGCTCTTGGGAGGGGGGCTATGCCTACGAGCAGTACTTC